The TCR beta chain described here comes from a study of T cells in localized non-small cell lung cancer. Points on this clone: Its antigen is unidentified.

Produced via immunoSEQ multiplex PCR; TCRdb's table is partial and in-frame only. The sample has more than 35,000 clones, around nine tenths seen once; the top ten hold approximately 6.9%. Findings and caveats of the study: Out of the top 100 tumor clones, a median around 60 were seen in adjacent lung.

The J segment lost 1 base and the V segment lost 3 bases, leaving 8 bases of the junction unmatched. Germline lookup yields CDR1 SGHTS and CDR2 YDEGEE. CDR3 length equals 18 residues. This clonotype originated in a female donor aged 60 or older with stage I lung adenocarcinoma. The chain recombines TRBV5-8 with TRBJ1-5, with 12 bases matching TRBD1. The sample was peripheral blood, taken before any cancer treatment. In nucleotides, the CDR3 is TGTGCCAGCAGCTCCGGGACAGGGGGCATTGGGAGCAATCAGCCCCAGCATTTT. Translation: CASSSGTGGIGSNQPQHF. Full variable domain (rest looked up from reference TRBV5-8 and TRBJ1-5): EAGVTQSPTHLIKTRGQQATLRCSPISGHTSVYWYQQALGLGLQFLLWYDEGEERNRGNFPPRFSGRQFPNYSSELNVNALELEDSALYLCASSSGTGGIGSNQPQHFGDGTRLSIL.